This is a list of T cell receptor beta chains from one sample in a study of OX40 agonist ivuxolimab in advanced cancers. Profiling relied on immunoSEQ multiplex PCR, and the TCRdb table lists in-frame clones only, not all of them. Here the sample spans under 75,000 clones, approximately 86% being singletons. Sequencing used CD4+ or CD8+ T cells sorted from blood, obtained in a trial of the OX40 agonist ivuxolimab. These receptors were taken from an adult with an advanced solid tumor such as melanoma, head and neck, liver or kidney cancer. The CDR3 runs from the conserved cysteine through the conserved F or W. D genes are given only for firm matches. Clone sizes are given selectively: once, few, many, or a class where the clone is expanded.

V gene	J gene	D gene	clone size	CDR3 DNA	CDR3 protein
TRBV10-1	TRBJ2-1	-	many	TGCGCCAGCAGTGAAGTATCGGCAGGGCAATTCTTC	CASSEVSAGQFF
TRBV6-1	TRBJ1-5	-	few	TGTGCCAGCAGAGAACAGGGAACGTTTCAGCCCCAGCATTTT	CASREQGTFQPQHF
TRBV6-1	TRBJ1-3	TRBD1	-	TGTGCCAGCAGGCGGACAGGCGACTCTGGAAACACCATATATTTT	CASRRTGDSGNTIYF
TRBV9	TRBJ1-2	-	-	TGTGCCAGCTCAACAGGGAGGGGCTATGGCTACACCTTC	CASSTGRGYGYTF
TRBV4-2	TRBJ2-7	TRBD2	few	TGTGCCAGCAGCCAAACTAGCGACTCCTACGAGCAGTACTTC	CASSQTSDSYEQYF
TRBV5-1	TRBJ2-5	-	-	TGCGCCAGCAGCTTGAGAGCGGAAGAGACCCAGTACTTC	CASSLRAEETQYF
TRBV6-5	TRBJ1-3	-	-	TGTGCCAGCAACAGGTTTTCTGGAAACACCATATATTTT	CASNRFSGNTIYF
TRBV11-2	TRBJ2-7	-	-	TGTGCCAGCAGCTCCGACGCTAGACGGACCTACGAGCAGTACTTC	CASSSDARRTYEQYF
TRBV28	TRBJ2-1	TRBD2	-	TGTGCCAGCAGTCCCCTCTCTAGCGGGAGAAGGGGTGAGCAGTTCTTC	CASSPLSSGRRGEQFF
TRBV6-1	TRBJ1-2	-	-	TGTGCCAGCAGTGAAGCGCCTGGAGCTAACTATGGCTACACCTTC	CASSEAPGANYGYTF
TRBV6-8	TRBJ2-4	-	-	TGTGCCAGCAGCCCCCCCCAAAACATTCAGTACTTC	CASSPPQNIQYF
TRBV28	TRBJ1-2	TRBD1	-	TGTGCCAGCACGTCCGGGACAGGGGTTTATGGCTACACCTTC	CASTSGTGVYGYTF
TRBV28	TRBJ1-4	-	-	TGTGCTAGCAGTTATACTAATGAAAAACTGTTTTTT	CASSYTNEKLFF
TRBV18	TRBJ2-1	-	-	TGTGCCAGCTCACCACCTTCTAGAGCCACTGATGAGCAGTTCTTC	CASSPPSRATDEQFF
TRBV6-6	TRBJ1-2	TRBD1	-	TGTGCCAGCAGATCCGGGACAGGGGAAGTTGGCTACACCTTC	CASRSGTGEVGYTF
TRBV19	TRBJ2-2	-	-	TGTGCCAGTAGTATTGGCATCCCGGACACCGGGGAGCTGTTTTTT	CASSIGIPDTGELFF
TRBV9	TRBJ2-3	TRBD2	-	TGTGCCAGCAGCGTAGTAGACCTAGCGGGAGCAGATACGCAGTATTTT	CASSVVDLAGADTQYF
TRBV28	TRBJ2-5	TRBD2	-	TGTGCCAGCAGCAATAGCGGGACTGAGACCCAGTACTTC	CASSNSGTETQYF
TRBV29-1	TRBJ2-1	TRBD2	-	TGCAGCGTTGAGGGTGGGAGGGGCTACAATGAGCAGTTCTTC	CSVEGGRGYNEQFF
TRBV6-5	TRBJ2-7	TRBD1	-	TGTGCCAGCATTTGGACAGGGTCCTACGAGCAGTACTTC	CASIWTGSYEQYF
TRBV5-1	TRBJ1-1	-	-	TGCGCCAGCTCGCTACAGGGGAACACTGAAGCTTTCTTT	CASSLQGNTEAFF
TRBV12-5	TRBJ2-1	-	few	TGTGCTAGTGGTTTGGCCCCCTCCCCAGCGTACAATGAGCAGTTCTTC	CASGLAPSPAYNEQFF
TRBV28	TRBJ2-5	TRBD2	-	TGTGCCAGCAGTTTTCCGGGACTAAGACTACAAGAGACCCAGTACTTC	CASSFPGLRLQETQYF
TRBV15	TRBJ2-7	-	-	TGTGCCACCAGCAGAGATAGAGCCGTGAACGAGCAGTACTTC	CATSRDRAVNEQYF
TRBV14	TRBJ2-2	-	-	TGTGCCAGCAGCCAGACACAGGTGACCGGGGAGCTGTTTTTT	CASSQTQVTGELFF
TRBV15	TRBJ1-1	-	-	TGTGCCACCAGCAGAGATTTGACCACTGAAGCTTTCTTT	CATSRDLTTEAFF
TRBV5-4	TRBJ2-6	-	-	TGTGCCAGCCGTGGACAACCTTTCTCTGGGGCCAACGTCCTGACTTTC	CASRGQPFSGANVLTF
TRBV12-5	TRBJ2-1	-	-	TGTGCTAGTGGTTTGGTACTGGGGGGTCGGTATGAGCAGTTCTTC	CASGLVLGGRYEQFF
TRBV27	TRBJ2-7	-	-	TGTGCCAGCAGTTTATCAGGGCGACTAACCTACGAGCAGTACTTC	CASSLSGRLTYEQYF